This is a list of T cell receptor beta chains from one sample in a study of cytomegalovirus exposure and HLA in healthy donors. TCRdb's table, derived via immunoSEQ multiplex PCR, lists solely in-frame clones and lacks some. Here the sample spans about 200,000 clones, around 86% being singletons. Sequencing used PBMCs. The receptor set was obtained from a woman aged 45-59 years in good health and CMV-seropositive. CDR3s include the opening cysteine and the closing phenylalanine or tryptophan. D genes are given only for firm matches.

J,V,D,DNA,CDR3
TRBJ2-7,TRBV11-2,.,TGTGCCAGCAGCTCCCACCCGGGCTACGAGCAGTACTTC,CASSSHPGYEQYF
TRBJ1-4,TRBV19,.,TGTGCCTCCGGGGGGGAAACTAATGAAAAACTGTTTTTT,CASGGETNEKLFF
TRBJ1-3,TRBV2,.,TGTGCCAGCAATCGGGGGGCCCTTGGAAACACCATATATTTT,CASNRGALGNTIYF
TRBJ2-5,TRBV7-7,.,TGTGCTAGCAGCCCGGTCCTGGGGCCCCAAGAGACCCAGTACTTC,CASSPVLGPQETQYF
TRBJ2-7,TRBV28,TRBD2,TGTGCCAGCAGTTTGACTAGCGGAGATTACGAGCAGTACTTC,CASSLTSGDYEQYF
TRBJ2-7,TRBV5-1,.,TGCGCCAGCAGCTTGGTACAGGGAAGCTCCTACGAGCAGTACTTC,CASSLVQGSSYEQYF
TRBJ2-1,TRBV28,.,TGTGCCAGCAGTACGAGTGGAGGGTTCAATGAGCAGTTCTTC,CASSTSGGFNEQFF
TRBJ1-1,TRBV28,TRBD1,TGTGCCAGCAGTTCGGGACAGGAAAGCACTGAAGCTTTCTTT,CASSSGQESTEAFF
TRBJ2-7,TRBV29-1,.,TGCAGCGTTGCCCCTAGCCGCAGGCTACCCGAGGGGGACGAGCAGTACTTC,CSVAPSRRLPEGDEQYF
TRBJ2-5,TRBV5-1,TRBD1,TGCGCCAGCAGCTTGGCCGGGACAGGGGGCCAAGAGACCCAGTACTTC,CASSLAGTGGQETQYF
TRBJ2-3,TRBV4-2,.,TGTGCCAGCAGCCAGGGAGGAACTAGCACAGATACGCAGTATTTT,CASSQGGTSTDTQYF
TRBJ2-2,TRBV5-1,TRBD1,TGCGCCAGCAGCCCCGGGACAGAGAACACCGGGGAGCTGTTTTTT,CASSPGTENTGELFF